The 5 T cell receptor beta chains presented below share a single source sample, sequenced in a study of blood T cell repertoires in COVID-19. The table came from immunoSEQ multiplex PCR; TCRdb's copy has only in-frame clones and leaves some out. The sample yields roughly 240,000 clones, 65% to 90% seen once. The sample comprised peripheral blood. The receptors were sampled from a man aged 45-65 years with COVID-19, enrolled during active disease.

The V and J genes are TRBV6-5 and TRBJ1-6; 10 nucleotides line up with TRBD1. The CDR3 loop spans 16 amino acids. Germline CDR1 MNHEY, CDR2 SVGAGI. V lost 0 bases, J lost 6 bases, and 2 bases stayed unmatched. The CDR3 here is CASSYSTGGLNSPLHF. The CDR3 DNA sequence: TGTGCCAGCAGTTACTCGACAGGGGGCCTTAATTCACCCCTCCACTTT.

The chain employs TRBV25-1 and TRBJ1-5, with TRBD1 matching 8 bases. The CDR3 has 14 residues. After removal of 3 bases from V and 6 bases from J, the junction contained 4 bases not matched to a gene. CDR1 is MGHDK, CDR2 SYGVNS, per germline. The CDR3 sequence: CASSDYRGTQPQHF. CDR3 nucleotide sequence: TGTGCCAGCAGTGACTACAGGGGGACTCAGCCCCAGCATTTT.

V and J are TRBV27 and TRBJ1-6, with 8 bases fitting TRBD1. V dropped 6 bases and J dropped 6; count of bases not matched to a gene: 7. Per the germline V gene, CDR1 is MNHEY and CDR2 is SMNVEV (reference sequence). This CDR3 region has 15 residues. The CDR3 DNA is TGTGCCAGCAGCGTAACACAGGGGGGTAATTCACCCCTCCACTTT. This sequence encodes CASSVTQGGNSPLHF.

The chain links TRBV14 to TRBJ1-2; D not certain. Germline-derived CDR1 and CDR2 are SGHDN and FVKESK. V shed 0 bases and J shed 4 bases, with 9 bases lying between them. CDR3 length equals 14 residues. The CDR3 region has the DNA TGTGCCAGCAGCCAAGACCGGGTAGGCTATGGCTACACCTTC. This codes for CASSQDRVGYGYTF.

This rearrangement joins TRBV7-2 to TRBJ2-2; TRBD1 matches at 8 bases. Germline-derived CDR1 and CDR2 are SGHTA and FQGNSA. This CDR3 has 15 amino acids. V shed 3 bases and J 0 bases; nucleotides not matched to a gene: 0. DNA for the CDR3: TGTGCCAGCAGCTTGACAGGGGCGAACACCGGGGAGCTGTTTTTT. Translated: CASSLTGANTGELFF.